Each of the 12 T cell receptor beta chains below was sequenced from the same sample in a study of beta chain features in type 1 diabetes. All of the isolated RNA was reverse transcribed, so expressed TCRB transcripts were sequenced. Sequencing used immunoSEQ multiplex PCR; TCRdb keeps in-frame clones, though not all of them. The sample comprises 250,000 to 300,000 clones, about 8.5% of which are singletons, and approximately 0.99% rests with the top ten. The sequencing input was central memory CD4+ T cells from blood. The receptor source for this set is a woman under 30 in good health.

This clone was counted between two and nine times. The rearrangement joins TRBV7-9 to TRBJ2-5, with 9 bases that match TRBD1. This CDR3 contains 16 residues. V dropped 5 bases and J dropped 2; count of bases not matched to a gene: 9. Germline-derived CDR1 and CDR2 are SEHNR and FQNEAQ (reference sequence). The CDR3 sequence is CASSRREDRGQETQYF. CDR3 sequence (DNA): TGTGCCAGCAGCCGCCGGGAGGACAGGGGTCAAGAGACCCAGTACTTC.

The V call is TRBV2, the J call TRBJ2-1; tentatively, D is TRBD2 (6 bases). Germline V gene lookup returns CDR1 SNHLY and CDR2 FYNNEI. This CDR3 has 15 amino acids. Trimming cost V 6 bases and J 0 bases, with 12 bases left between them. CDR3: CASRRDPRSYNEQFF. CDR3 DNA sequence: TGTGCCAGCAGGCGGGACCCCCGCTCCTACAATGAGCAGTTCTTC.

This clone came up a few times. The chain couples TRBV7-2 to TRBJ2-7; D might be TRBD2 (5 bases). CDR3 length equals 18 residues. Germline CDR1 is SGHTA and CDR2 is FQGNSA. V lost 2 bases, J lost 0 bases, and 20 bases lay in between. The CDR3 is CASSLRAEAEVSSYEQYF. CDR3 sequence (DNA): TGTGCCAGCAGCTTAAGGGCGGAGGCTGAGGTGAGCTCCTACGAGCAGTACTTC.

In this sample, this clone turned up a few times. The chain couples TRBV7-8 to TRBJ2-5; D is possibly TRBD2 (6 bases). Germline values: CDR1 SGHVS, CDR2 FQNEAQ. Deletions cut 5 bases from V and 5 bases from J, with 18 bases between. CDR3 length equals 15 residues. CDR3: CASSDGRGIRETQYF. For the CDR3, the DNA is TGTGCCAGCAGCGACGGACGGGGGATTCGGGAGACCCAGTACTTC. Combining the CDR3 with reference TRBV7-8 and TRBJ2-5 gives the whole variable domain GAGVSQSPRYKVAKRGQDVALRCDPISGHVSLFWYQQALGQGPEFLTYFQNEAQLDKSGLPSDRFFAERPEGSVSTLKIQRTQQEDSAVYLCASSDGRGIRETQYFGPGTRLLVL.

This clone was counted only a few times. The chain employs TRBV5-8 and TRBJ1-4; D is possibly TRBD1 (5 bases). This CDR3 has 15 amino acids. Germline CDR1 SGHTS, CDR2 YDEGEE. Trimming took 0 bases from V and 8 from J, leaving 14 bases between them. CDR3: CASSLGETAPEKLFF. In nucleotides, the CDR3 is TGTGCCAGCAGCTTGGGGGAGACAGCCCCGGAAAAACTGTTTTTT.

The rearrangement uses TRBV7-9 and TRBJ1-1; D not certain. V shed 3 bases and J shed 0 bases, with 5 bases lying between them. The CDR3 has 13 amino acids. CDR1 and CDR2 from the germline V gene are SEHNR and FQNEAQ (reference sequence). In DNA form, the CDR3 reads TGTGCCAGCAGCTTTAACATGAACACTGAAGCTTTCTTT. Its protein product is CASSFNMNTEAFF.

This chain links TRBV7-9 with TRBJ1-5, with unresolved D. Looked up from germline, CDR1 is SEHNR and CDR2 is FQNEAQ (reference sequence). Trimming took 4 bases from V and 4 from J, leaving 11 bases between them. The CDR3 sequence is 14 residues long. CDR3 nucleotides: TGTGCCAGCAGCTCGGAGGACGGAAATCAGCCCCAGCATTTT. Residues: CASSSEDGNQPQHF. Full variable domain (missing parts from reference TRBV7-9 and TRBJ1-5): DTGVSQNPRHKITKRGQNVTFRCDPISEHNRLYWYRQTLGQGPEFLTYFQNEAQLEKSRLLSDRFSAERPKGSFSTLEIQRTEQGDSAMYLCASSSEDGNQPQHFGDGTRLSIL.

The genes are TRBV18 and TRBJ2-3; 9 bases match TRBD1. Germline V gene lookup returns CDR1 KGHSH and CDR2 LQKENI. The CDR3 is 16 residues long. J gave up 1 base and V 3 bases, and 5 bases lay outside the gene matches. CDR3: CASSPDRGRGTDTQYF. The DNA of the CDR3 is TGTGCCAGCTCACCGGACAGGGGAAGAGGCACAGATACGCAGTATTTT.

Many counts were recorded for this clone. V usage is TRBV7-7 and J usage is TRBJ2-5; 7 bases match TRBD1. J lost 5 bases, V lost 5 bases, and 8 bases had no gene match. This CDR3 region has 14 residues. CDR1 is SSHAT, CDR2 FNYEAQ, per germline (reference sequence). CDR3 coding DNA: TGTGCCAGCAGCGTGACAGGGCTTCGGGAGACCCAGTACTTC. Amino acids: CASSVTGLRETQYF.

The genes are TRBV14 and TRBJ1-5, with a weak D call TRBD1 (6 bases). Germline V CDR1 and CDR2: SGHDN, FVKESK. Trimming pared 3 bases from V and 6 bases from J, leaving 12 bases between. CDR3 size: 14 residues. CDR3 nucleotides: TGTGCCAGCAGCCAGTCGGGGGCCGGTCAGCCCCAGCATTTT. It yields the protein CASSQSGAGQPQHF.

This clone was seen a handful of times. The V call is TRBV28, the J call TRBJ1-3; 7 bases are shared with TRBD1. V gave up 3 bases and J gave up 8 bases; unmatched junction bases: 7. The germline V gene has CDR1 MDHEN and CDR2 SYDVKM. CDR3 length equals 14 residues. The CDR3 region is CASSLRGRQDTIYF. For the CDR3, the DNA is TGTGCCAGCAGTTTGAGGGGGCGCCAGGACACCATATATTTT.

The genes are TRBV5-4 and TRBJ1-4; tentatively, D is TRBD1 (5 bases). Germline CDR1 is SGHNT and CDR2 is YYREEE (reference sequence). V was cut by 4 bases and J by 6 bases, with 13 bases left in between. This CDR3 is 14 amino acids long. The CDR3 bases are TGTGCCAGCAGCAAAGGCGGGGGATATGAAAAACTGTTTTTT. This gives the protein CASSKGGGYEKLFF.